The 29 T cell receptor beta chains reported below all come from one sample, sequenced in a study of cytomegalovirus exposure and HLA in healthy donors. The study ran its PCR with 60 Vbeta and 13 Jbeta primers. The method was immunoSEQ multiplex PCR; TCRdb's version includes in-frame clones alone and lacks a portion of them. The table includes about 170,000 clones, around 78% detected once. Sequencing used PBMCs. The source of these receptors is a young woman in good health and CMV-seropositive.

The chain has TRBV4-1 and TRBJ2-7; 10 nucleotides line up with TRBD1. Per the germline V gene, CDR1 is MGHRA and CDR2 is YSYEKL. The CDR3 loop spans 15 amino acids. With 4 bases clipped from V and 6 bases from J, the junction kept 9 bases outside the gene matches. This chain's CDR3 is CASSLQGQGFGEQYF. The CDR3 nucleotides are TGCGCCAGCAGCCTCCAGGGACAGGGGTTTGGCGAGCAGTACTTC.

The chain employs TRBV4-3 and TRBJ1-1; TRBD1 aligns across 8 bases. Looked up from germline, CDR1 is LGHNA and CDR2 is YSLEER. Losses at the gene ends were 1 base for V and 3 bases for J; bases not matched to a gene: 4. The CDR3 sequence is 15 residues long. The CDR3 is CASSQAGGWDTEAFF. CDR3 coding DNA: TGCGCCAGCAGCCAAGCAGGGGGCTGGGACACTGAAGCTTTCTTT.

This clone was counted between two and nine times. The CDR3, as DNA: TGTGCCTGGGGGAATCAGGGGACTGAAGCTTTCTTT. Translating gives CAWGNQGTEAFF. The rearrangement joins TRBV30 to TRBJ1-1, with a weak D call TRBD1 (6 bases). V was pared by 5 bases and J by 5 bases, with 12 bases between. Germline V lookup: CDR1 GTSNPN, CDR2 SVGIG (reference sequence). This CDR3 is 12 amino acids long.

The V gene is TRBV29-1, the J gene TRBJ2-7; 7 bases are shared with TRBD2. The ends lost 4 bases at V and 0 bases at J; junction bases unmatched: 6. CDR3 size: 14 residues. Germline V gives CDR1 SQVTM, CDR2 ANQGSEA. This CDR3 is CSVGGGIPSYEQYF. The DNA for the CDR3 is TGCAGCGTTGGGGGGGGGATCCCCTCCTACGAGCAGTACTTC.

The chain employs TRBV7-7 and TRBJ2-2, with 7 bases matching TRBD2. This CDR3 is built from 15 residues. The ends lost 5 bases at V and 5 bases at J; junction bases unmatched: 8. From germline, CDR1 is SSHAT and CDR2 FNYEAQ (reference sequence). CDR3 sequence: CASSLGPSGTGELFF. In nucleotides, the CDR3 is TGTGCCAGCAGCCTTGGCCCTAGCGGAACCGGGGAGCTGTTTTTT.

The chain employs TRBV27 and TRBJ2-5; 9 nucleotides line up with TRBD1. Trimming cost V 5 bases and J 7 bases; bases outside gene matches: 14. This CDR3 contains 16 residues. CDR1 is MNHEY and CDR2 is SMNVEV in the germline V gene (reference sequence). The DNA for the CDR3 is TGTGCCAGCAGTCGCAGCGGAAACAGGGGGCGAGGGACCCAGTACTTC. It specifies CASSRSGNRGRGTQYF.

This chain joins TRBV27 and TRBJ1-1; weak D call: TRBD1 (5 bases). Trimming took off 10 bases at V and 1 base at J, with 19 bases between the two ends. The CDR3 length is 15 residues. Germline CDR1 MNHEY, CDR2 SMNVEV (reference sequence). As DNA, the CDR3 is TGTGCCACCTTATTGGCTGGGGCGGAGAACACTGAAGCTTTCTTT. It codes for CATLLAGAENTEAFF.

The chain has TRBV11-2 and TRBJ1-4, with no clear D. The V gene lost 1 base and the J gene lost 7 bases, with 13 bases spanning the gap. The CDR3 has 15 residues. CDR1 and CDR2 from the germline V gene are SGHAT and FQNNGV. This CDR3 reads CASSLVGGGGEKLFF. CDR3 DNA: TGTGCCAGCAGCTTAGTAGGAGGTGGCGGTGAAAAACTGTTTTTT.

V is TRBV11-2 and J is TRBJ1-1, with TRBD1 as a possible D gene (5 bases). The CDR3 loop spans 16 amino acids. Germline CDR1 reads SGHAT; CDR2 reads FQNNGV. V was trimmed by 2 bases and J by 4 bases, leaving 17 bases between them. The CDR3 nucleotides read TGTGCCAGCAGCTTATGGAAGAAGGGAAGGGGCACTGAAGCTTTCTTT. Translated: CASSLWKKGRGTEAFF.

This chain joins TRBV6-5 and TRBJ1-2, with D possibly TRBD1 on 5 matching bases. CDR1 and CDR2 (germline): MNHEY, SVGAGI. There are 13 residues in the CDR3. Deletions cut 2 bases from V and 5 bases from J, with 9 bases between. The DNA for the CDR3 is TGTGCCAGCAGTTACGACAGAATTTATGGCTACACCTTC. This encodes CASSYDRIYGYTF.

V usage is TRBV5-1 and J usage is TRBJ1-1; perhaps TRBD1 as D (6 bases). Germline values: CDR1 SGHRS, CDR2 YFSETQ. Trimming removed 0 bases from V and 6 bases from J, with 18 bases in between. The CDR3 contains 16 residues. The CDR3 DNA reads TGCGCCAGCAGCTTGGGTCAAACAGGGACTAGTTCTGAAGCTTTCTTT. This encodes CASSLGQTGTSSEAFF.

This clone has more than one count but fewer than ten. The rearrangement joins TRBV2 to TRBJ1-4; possibly TRBD1 for D (5 bases). The CDR3 has 15 amino acids. Germline assignment: CDR1 SNHLY and CDR2 FYNNEI. The V and J ends lost 6 bases and 8 bases respectively, with 19 bases between them. The CDR3 here is CASSARPGWREKLFF. CDR3 sequence (DNA): TGTGCCAGCAGCGCAAGACCAGGGTGGCGGGAAAAACTGTTTTTT.

The V call is TRBV6-6, the J call TRBJ1-4, with a weak D call TRBD1 (5 bases). Germline V lookup: CDR1 MNHNY, CDR2 SVGAGI (reference sequence). V gave up 6 bases and J gave up 8 bases, with 19 bases separating them. This CDR3 spans 15 amino acids. The CDR3 DNA sequence: TGTGCCAGCAGGGCCCCCGACTTGCGGGGGGAAAAACTGTTTTTT. Protein product: CASRAPDLRGEKLFF.

The V gene is TRBV5-1, the J gene TRBJ2-5; 13 nucleotides line up with TRBD2. Losses at the gene ends were 4 bases for V and 1 base for J; bases not matched to a gene: 7. The CDR3 is 17 residues long. Germline CDR1 is SGHRS and CDR2 is YFSETQ. CDR3 DNA: TGCGCCAGCAGCCCCGGACTAGCGGGAGCCTTCCAAGAGACCCAGTACTTC. It encodes CASSPGLAGAFQETQYF.

This clone was found once. The chain couples TRBV7-9 to TRBJ2-1; D gene uncertain. The CDR3 is made up of 13 amino acids. Germline V gene sequence: CDR1 SEHNR, CDR2 FQNEAQ (reference sequence). The ends were cut back, 2 bases at V and 4 bases at J, with 6 bases in the middle. The CDR3 DNA sequence: TGTGCCAGCAGCTTACAGACTTACAATGAGCAGTTCTTC. This gives the protein CASSLQTYNEQFF. The variable domain in full, completed from reference TRBV7-9 and TRBJ2-1, reads DTGVSQNPRHKITKRGQNVTFRCDPISEHNRLYWYRQTLGQGPEFLTYFQNEAQLEKSRLLSDRFSAERPKGSFSTLEIQRTEQGDSAMYLCASSLQTYNEQFFGPGTRLTVL.

This chain joins TRBV19 and TRBJ2-7, with 7 bases aligning to TRBD1. Germline trimming cut 6 bases from V and 1 base from J; bases unmatched to any gene: 9. The CDR3 spans 15 residues. Looked up from germline, CDR1 is LNHDA and CDR2 is SQIVND (reference sequence). This CDR3 is CASRRWTGKSYEQYF. The CDR3 region has the DNA TGTGCCAGTAGAAGGTGGACAGGCAAGTCCTACGAGCAGTACTTC.

This rearrangement joins TRBV13 to TRBJ1-2; D not resolved. CDR3 size: 15 residues. Per the germline V gene, CDR1 is PRHDT and CDR2 is FYEKMQ (reference sequence). V shed 1 base and J shed 2 bases, with 11 bases lying between them. This chain's CDR3 is CASSLVGRKNYGYTF. CDR3 in DNA: TGTGCCAGCAGCTTAGTAGGCAGGAAGAACTATGGCTACACCTTC.

This clone came up a few times. This sequence joins TRBV7-8 and TRBJ2-5, with a tentative D call TRBD2 (6 bases). Germline V gene lookup returns CDR1 SGHVS and CDR2 FQNEAQ. Trimming left V 8 bases short and J 2 bases short, with 12 bases between. The CDR3 covers 13 residues. The CDR3 coding sequence is TGTGCCAGCGGGGGGAGTTGGCAAGAGACCCAGTACTTC. It translates to CASGGSWQETQYF.

The V and J genes are TRBV6-5 and TRBJ1-1; D possibly corresponds to TRBD1 (5 bases). CDR1 is MNHEY, CDR2 SVGAGI, per germline. V was pared by 4 bases and J by 2 bases, with 14 bases between. The CDR3 covers 15 residues. The CDR3 is CASSSPGGGNTEAFF. CDR3 DNA: TGTGCCAGCAGTTCCCCCGGGGGGGGAAACACTGAAGCTTTCTTT.

The chain carries TRBV18 and TRBJ1-1; 9 nucleotides match TRBD1. With 3 bases clipped from V and 5 bases from J, the junction kept 7 bases outside the gene matches. The CDR3 has 15 residues. Germline V gene lookup returns CDR1 KGHSH and CDR2 LQKENI. As DNA, the CDR3 is TGTGCCAGCTCACCCTCACAGGGGGCAAGGACTGAAGCTTTCTTT. As protein: CASSPSQGARTEAFF.

The V and J genes are TRBV2 and TRBJ1-2; a weak D match, TRBD1 (5 bases). CDR1 and CDR2 (germline): SNHLY, FYNNEI. CDR3 length equals 14 residues. V was trimmed by 3 bases and J by 2 bases, leaving 10 bases between them. The CDR3 DNA reads TGTGCCAGCAGTGAGCTCGGGGGAAACTATGGCTACACCTTC. It codes for CASSELGGNYGYTF.

The V and J genes are TRBV6-1 and TRBJ1-1; no firm D call. Trimming shortened V by 6 bases and J by 2 bases, and 10 bases separated the two germline ends. The CDR3 is 13 amino acids. Germline CDR1 and CDR2: MNHNS and SASEGT. This CDR3 reads CASRLGGNTEAFF. CDR3 bases: TGTGCCAGCAGGCTAGGAGGTAACACTGAAGCTTTCTTT.

The chain is built from TRBV19 and TRBJ1-2; D unresolved. Germline loops: CDR1 LNHDA, CDR2 SQIVND (reference sequence). The CDR3 sequence is 14 residues long. V gave up 5 bases and J gave up 2 bases, with 12 bases separating them. CDR3: CASSPPDINYGYTF. The CDR3 DNA reads TGTGCCAGTAGTCCTCCCGACATAAACTATGGCTACACCTTC.

This clone came up a few times. The chain is built from TRBV6-5 and TRBJ1-5; maybe TRBD1 (5 bases). With 5 bases removed from V and 3 bases from J, the gap between germline ends came to 11 bases. Per the germline V gene, CDR1 is MNHEY and CDR2 is SVGAGI. The CDR3 length is 14 residues. The CDR3 spells CASSSRVSNQPQHF. DNA for the CDR3: TGTGCCAGCAGTAGCAGGGTCTCCAATCAGCCCCAGCATTTT.

The rearrangement uses TRBV30 and TRBJ2-1, with 7 positions matching TRBD2. The junction had 8 bases not matched to a gene; V was cut back by 6 bases and J by 3 bases. In germline, CDR1 is GTSNPN, CDR2 SVGIG (reference sequence). This CDR3 region has 14 residues. The CDR3 here is CACHGERGYNEQFF. CDR3 coding DNA: TGTGCCTGCCATGGGGAGCGGGGCTACAATGAGCAGTTCTTC.

The chain carries TRBV6-5 and TRBJ2-5; possible D gene TRBD2, 5 bases. CDR3 length equals 13 residues. CDR1 and CDR2 from the germline V gene are MNHEY and SVGAGI. V dropped 2 bases and J dropped 7 bases, with 11 bases sitting between them. CDR3 sequence (DNA): TGTGCCAGCAGTTACGAGGGATGGGGGACCCAGTACTTC. Protein product: CASSYEGWGTQYF.

The chain carries TRBV6-5 and TRBJ2-1; 7 bases are shared with TRBD2. The CDR3 spans 15 residues. The germline gives CDR1 MNHEY, CDR2 SVGAGI. Trimming removed 10 bases from V and 10 bases from J; junction bases left unmatched: 19. The CDR3 coding sequence is TGTGCCACGGGGGGAAGGGGCTCTGGCTCATTAGAGCAGTTCTTC. Translating gives CATGGRGSGSLEQFF.

The chain recombines TRBV9 with TRBJ2-1; perhaps TRBD1 as D (5 bases). The V end was cut by 0 bases, the J end by 3 bases, with 10 bases between. CDR1 is SGDLS and CDR2 is YYNGEE in the germline V gene. The CDR3 totals 15 residues. The CDR3 here is CASSVGGNNYNEQFF. CDR3 coding DNA: TGTGCCAGCAGCGTAGGGGGCAACAACTACAATGAGCAGTTCTTC.

This clone has just a few counts. The chain is built from TRBV10-3 and TRBJ1-2, with a possible D match to TRBD1 (6 bases). The CDR3 contains 16 residues. Per the germline V gene, CDR1 is ENHRY and CDR2 is SYGVKD. Trimming took off 6 bases at V and 0 bases at J, with 17 bases between the two ends. CDR3 residues: CAIRKQGRGTNYGYTF. The CDR3 nucleotides are TGTGCCATCAGGAAACAGGGAAGGGGGACTAACTATGGCTACACCTTC.